The 14 T cell receptor beta chains presented below share a single source sample, sequenced in a study of cytomegalovirus exposure and HLA in healthy donors (dated by TCRdb to 2015 to 2018). The library was produced with the immunoSEQ multiplex PCR assay. Sourced from immuneACCESS, this table was stored by TCRdb with only in-frame sequences that have V and J called. A share of the clones is absent; for the studies checked, an unresolved V gene accounts for under half, and the remainder has no known explanation. The sample includes over 200,000 clones, with 80% to 90% observed a single time. The ten largest account for 2.9% of the sample. The specimen was PBMCs. The receptors were sampled from a young woman in good health and CMV-seronegative.

Concerning this clone: The sample holds other DNA sequences that translate to the same CDR3. The genes are TRBV28 and TRBJ1-2; D gene uncertain. CDR3 size: 13 residues. The ends were cut back, 1 base at V and 2 bases at J, with 5 bases in the middle. Germline V gene sequence: CDR1 MDHEN, CDR2 SYDVKM. Here the CDR3 DNA reads TGTGCCAGCAGTTTATCTCCCAACTATGGCTACACCTTC. It encodes CASSLSPNYGYTF.

The gene calls are TRBV5-1 and TRBJ1-1; TRBD1 aligns across 12 bases. The CDR3 totals 16 residues. Trimming at V came to 4 bases and at J to 4 bases, leaving 8 bases not matched to a gene. Per germline, CDR1 SGHRS and CDR2 YFSETQ. Written as DNA, the CDR3 is TGCGCCAGCAGCCCGGGACAGGGGGCGCTTGGCACTGAAGCTTTCTTT. Translation gives CASSPGQGALGTEAFF.

The chain links TRBV18 to TRBJ2-7; 7 bases agree with TRBD2. CDR3 length equals 16 residues. V was pared by 5 bases and J by 3 bases, with 13 bases of the junction left unmatched. From germline, CDR1 is KGHSH and CDR2 LQKENI. The CDR3 region is CASSEVGGTGGYEQYF. CDR3 DNA: TGTGCCAGCTCAGAGGTCGGAGGGACGGGGGGCTACGAGCAGTACTTC.

The chain combines TRBV9 with TRBJ2-1, with 9 bases aligning to TRBD1. V shed 3 bases, J shed 4 bases, and the junction held 5 bases outside the gene matches. The CDR3 is 15 amino acids. Germline V gene sequence: CDR1 SGDLS, CDR2 YYNGEE. CDR3 loop: CASSAPGQGYNEQFF. For the CDR3, the DNA is TGTGCCAGCAGCGCGCCGGGACAGGGTTACAATGAGCAGTTCTTC.

The J gene is TRBJ2-5, the V gene TRBV11-2; 10 bases agree with TRBD2. This CDR3 has 15 residues. V lost 4 bases to trimming and J lost 3 bases; unmatched junction nucleotides: 5. Germline V CDR1 and CDR2: SGHAT, FQNNGV. DNA for the CDR3: TGTGCCAGCAGCTCCGGACTAGCGGAGAAAGAGACCCAGTACTTC. It encodes CASSSGLAEKETQYF.

V gene TRBV29-1 combines with J gene TRBJ2-3, with 12 bases that match TRBD2. CDR1 SQVTM and CDR2 ANQGSEA come from the germline V gene. J lost 4 bases, V lost 4 bases, and 6 bases had no gene match. The CDR3 is 15 residues long. The CDR3 nucleotides are TGCAGCGTTGTCCTAGCGGGAGGGACCCCAGATACGCAGTATTTT. It is translated as CSVVLAGGTPDTQYF.

The chain couples TRBV27 to TRBJ2-7; 7 bases fit TRBD2. Per germline, CDR1 MNHEY and CDR2 SMNVEV (reference sequence). V dropped 6 bases and J dropped 4; count of bases not matched to a gene: 9. This CDR3 spans 14 amino acids. CDR3 in amino acids: CASRRGLDFYEQYF. The CDR3 DNA reads TGTGCCAGCAGAAGAGGACTAGACTTTTACGAGCAGTACTTC.

This clone appeared a few times. This sequence joins TRBV27 and TRBJ2-7; D is unclear. V lost 6 bases and J lost 0, with 9 bases in between. CDR1 and CDR2 (germline): MNHEY, SMNVEV (reference sequence). The CDR3 length is 13 residues. This CDR3 reads CASRDIVSYEQYF. The DNA for the CDR3 is TGTGCCAGCAGAGACATCGTCTCCTACGAGCAGTACTTC.

The chain uses TRBV5-6 and TRBJ1-2; 7 positions agree with TRBD1. The germline V gene has CDR1 SGHDT and CDR2 YYEEEE. The V gene end was trimmed by 1 base and the J gene end by 5 bases; junction bases not matched to a gene: 8. The CDR3 is made up of 15 amino acids. The CDR3 loop is CASSLRTGRGYGYTF. CDR3 nucleotide sequence: TGTGCCAGCAGCTTGAGGACAGGACGCGGATATGGCTACACCTTC. The full variable domain, with the rest looked up from reference TRBV5-6 and TRBJ1-2, is DAGVTQSPTHLIKTRGQQVTLRCSPKSGHDTVSWYQQALGQGPQFIFQYYEEEERQRGNFPDRFSGHQFPNYSSELNVNALLLGDSALYLCASSLRTGRGYGYTFGSGTRLTVV.

The genes are TRBV7-2 and TRBJ1-4, with D tentatively TRBD1 (6 bases). V lost 5 bases to trimming and J lost 0 bases, with 10 bases between them. CDR1 SGHTA and CDR2 FQGNSA come from the germline V gene. This CDR3 spans 15 amino acids. CDR3 nucleotide sequence: TGTGCCAGCAGCAAACAGGGAGCAACTAATGAAAAACTGTTTTTT. It specifies CASSKQGATNEKLFF.

V usage is TRBV6-5 and J usage is TRBJ2-7, with 8 bases lining up with TRBD1. After removal of 2 bases from V and 0 bases from J, the junction contained 3 bases not matched to a gene. Germline values: CDR1 MNHEY, CDR2 SVGAGI. This CDR3 comprises 15 residues. CDR3 residues: CASSYGDRPSYEQYF. The CDR3 DNA reads TGTGCCAGCAGTTACGGGGACAGGCCCTCCTACGAGCAGTACTTC.

The rearrangement links TRBV27 to TRBJ1-5; D is undetermined. The CDR3 extends over 13 amino acids. The germline V and J ends were trimmed by 2 bases and 7 bases, with 9 bases remaining between them. From germline, CDR1 is MNHEY and CDR2 SMNVEV (reference sequence). CDR3 coding DNA: TGTGCCAGCAGTTTAGAGGTGAACCAGCCCCAGCATTTT. It is translated as CASSLEVNQPQHF.

The genes are TRBV19 and TRBJ2-7; D might be TRBD2 (6 bases). Per germline, CDR1 LNHDA and CDR2 SQIVND (reference sequence). The CDR3 extends over 18 amino acids. The V end was cut by 2 bases, the J end by 3 bases, with 23 bases between. The CDR3: CASSITPLRGVDYYEQYF. As DNA, the CDR3 is TGTGCCAGTAGTATAACCCCCTTACGGGGAGTGGACTACTACGAGCAGTACTTC.

The chain joins TRBV5-1 to TRBJ2-1; perhaps TRBD1 as D (6 bases). Germline V gene lookup returns CDR1 SGHRS and CDR2 YFSETQ. The CDR3 totals 13 residues. Deletions cut 3 bases from V and 6 bases from J, with 10 bases between. CDR3 region: CASSYRERNEQFF. CDR3 in DNA: TGCGCCAGCAGCTACAGGGAACGCAATGAGCAGTTCTTC.